This T cell receptor (beta chain) was identified during a study of PD-L1 blockade in urothelial cancer. Study-wide background: Patients with male sex and bladder-origin urothelial cancer accounted for twenty-five of 29 enrolled. The analyses of blood took place 3 weeks (second dose) and 6 weeks after treatment start.

Stated time point: peripheral blood 6 weeks after treatment start. Sample contribution per patient ranged from 1 to 8, covering pretreatment and on-treatment. The CDR3 contains 16 residues. Germline assignment: CDR1 KGHSY and CDR2 FQNENV. Trimming stripped 7 bases from V and 1 base from J, with 20 bases between. Profiled with immunoSEQ multiplex PCR; TCRdb holds only in-frame clones, not every one. This table has 45,000 to 50,000 clones, more than 80% appearing once. The source material was PBMCs, sampled around atezolizumab (anti-PD-L1) treatment. The TCR was taken from a man in his 70s with urothelial cancer. This sequence joins TRBV16 and TRBJ2-7; perhaps TRBD2 as D (7 bases). CDR3 sequence (DNA): TGTGCCAGCATCTCAATTCGGCGGGGGCGATCCTACGAGCAGTACTTC. This translates into CASISIRRGRSYEQYF.